The 15 T cell receptor beta chains below all came from one sample that was sequenced in a study of control samples from healthy donors and cancer patients. Measured with immunoSEQ multiplex PCR; TCRdb has only the in-frame clones, and not every one. The top ten hold approximately 5.1% of the sample, which has tens of thousands of clones, approximately 89% seen once. The sample taken for sequencing was PBMCs. The receptors were gathered from a man between 60 and 75 years old with colorectal cancer.

This clone was seen only once. This rearrangement joins TRBV10-2 to TRBJ2-7; D possibly matches TRBD1 or TRBD2 (5 bases each). CDR3 length: 13 amino acids. Germline CDR1 and CDR2: WSHSY and SAAADI. Trimming removed 2 bases at V and 10 bases at J, with 15 bases between. The CDR3 spells CASSEGVGAGQYF. The CDR3 bases are TGCGCCAGCAGTGAGGGGGTCGGGGCAGGCCAGTACTTC.

V and J are TRBV5-4 and TRBJ1-6; maybe TRBD1 (5 bases). CDR3 length: 15 residues. The germline V gene has CDR1 SGHNT and CDR2 YYREEE (reference sequence). Trimming removed 4 bases at V and 7 bases at J, with 15 bases between. The CDR3 loop is CASSNSRGSNSPLHF. The CDR3 DNA reads TGTGCCAGCAGCAATAGTAGGGGCTCGAATTCACCCCTCCACTTT.

The chain recombines TRBV19 with TRBJ1-1; weak D call: TRBD1 (5 bases). Trimming took 1 base from V and 1 from J, leaving 10 bases between them. The CDR3 contains 15 residues. The V gene's germline CDR1 is LNHDA and CDR2 SQIVND (reference sequence). CDR3 DNA: TGTGCCAGTAGTATAGGGTCAGGGACGAACACTGAAGCTTTCTTT. Its translation is CASSIGSGTNTEAFF.

This chain uses TRBV6-2 or TRBV6-3 with TRBJ2-5, with TRBD2 as a possible D gene (5 bases). CDR3 length: 12 amino acids. Germline CDR1 MNHEY, CDR2 SVGEGT. V lost 3 bases and J lost 7, with 9 bases in between. The CDR3 loop is CASSYGGGTQYF. CDR3 in DNA: TGTGCCAGCAGTTATGGAGGTGGGACCCAGTACTTC.

The chain employs TRBV5-1 and TRBJ2-1, with 8 bases that match TRBD2. This CDR3 comprises 14 residues. CDR1 is SGHRS, CDR2 YFSETQ, per germline. J was trimmed by 2 bases and V by 6 bases; bases with no gene match: 4. The CDR3 DNA sequence: TGCGCCAGCACCGAGCGGGGGCCCTACAATGAGCAGTTCTTC. Amino acids: CASTERGPYNEQFF.

The CDR3 DNA is TGCAGCGTTGGGAATAGCAATCAGCCCCAGCATTTT. It codes for CSVGNSNQPQHF. This chain links TRBV29-1 with TRBJ1-5; D uncertain. Germline V gene sequence: CDR1 SQVTM, CDR2 ANQGSEA. The CDR3 has 12 residues. The V and J ends lost 4 bases and 0 bases respectively, with 4 bases between them.

This chain connects TRBV18 to TRBJ1-6, with D possibly matching TRBD1 (5 bases). This CDR3 contains 13 residues. Trimming took 0 bases from V and 9 from J, leaving 6 bases between them. Germline assignment: CDR1 KGHSH and CDR2 LQKENI. The DNA for the CDR3 is TGTGCCAGCTCACCACCGGGGGGTTCACCCCTCCACTTT. The encoded protein is CASSPPGGSPLHF. The full variable domain, its missing parts supplied by reference TRBV18 and TRBJ1-6, is NAGVMQNPRHLVRRRGQEARLRCSPMKGHSHVYWYRQLPEEGLKFMVYLQKENIIDESGMPKERFSAEFPKEGPSILRIQQVVRGDSAAYFCASSPPGGSPLHFGNGTRLTVT.

The chain employs TRBV11-2 and TRBJ2-2, with D unclear. Trimming removed 5 bases from V and 13 bases from J, with 14 bases in between. Germline-derived CDR1 and CDR2 are SGHAT and FQNNGV. There are 12 residues in the CDR3. CDR3 sequence: CASSPSGLVLFF. DNA for the CDR3: TGTGCCAGCAGCCCATCGGGTTTAGTGCTGTTTTTT.

The CDR3 loop reads CASRGSYYEQYF. The DNA for the CDR3 is TGTGCCAGCAGAGGGTCCTACTACGAGCAGTACTTC. The V call is TRBV12-3 or TRBV12-4, the J call TRBJ2-7, with D hard to call. CDR3 length equals 12 residues. The V end lost 6 bases, the J end lost 3 bases, and 9 bases lay between the germline ends.

The gene calls are TRBV5-6 and TRBJ1-1; tentatively, D is TRBD1 (6 bases). CDR1 SGHDT and CDR2 YYEEEE come from the germline V gene. V was shortened by 4 bases and J by 5 bases, with 15 bases between the two germline ends. This CDR3 is built from 14 residues. The CDR3 sequence: CASSPTGSGTEAFF. Here the CDR3 DNA reads TGTGCCAGCAGCCCCACAGGGTCGGGAACTGAAGCTTTCTTT.

The V and J genes are TRBV9 and TRBJ2-1, with 12 bases identical to TRBD2. This CDR3 is 16 amino acids long. Germline trimming cut 2 bases from V and 5 bases from J; bases unmatched to any gene: 5. Germline values: CDR1 SGDLS, CDR2 YYNGEE. CDR3 region: CASSVELAGGNNEQFF. DNA of the CDR3: TGTGCCAGCAGCGTGGAACTAGCGGGGGGAAACAATGAGCAGTTCTTC.

The chain recombines TRBV5-1 with TRBJ2-5, with no clear D. Per germline, CDR1 SGHRS and CDR2 YFSETQ. This CDR3 is 12 amino acids long. Trimming removed 2 bases at V and 5 bases at J, with 7 bases between. CDR3: CASSFGFETQYF. CDR3 nucleotides: TGCGCCAGCAGCTTTGGATTTGAGACCCAGTACTTC.

The gene calls are TRBV2 and TRBJ2-1; D not certain. Trimming cost V 5 bases and J 10 bases, with 9 bases left between them. Germline V gene lookup returns CDR1 SNHLY and CDR2 FYNNEI. The CDR3 totals 11 residues. Here the CDR3 DNA reads TGTGCCAGCAGTCAGGTATACGAGCAGTTCTTC. Protein product: CASSQVYEQFF.

This clone has only a few counts. The gene calls are TRBV28 and TRBJ1-5; unclear D gene. Germline loops: CDR1 MDHEN, CDR2 SYDVKM. This CDR3 has 13 amino acids. V lost 6 bases to trimming and J lost 5 bases, with 11 bases between them. This CDR3 reads CASSAGAYQPQHF. The CDR3 nucleotides read TGTGCCAGCAGCGCCGGTGCCTATCAGCCCCAGCATTTT.

This chain connects TRBV4-3 to TRBJ2-2, with a weak D call TRBD2 (5 bases). The ends were cut back, 1 base at V and 5 bases at J, with 11 bases in the middle. The CDR3 is 15 amino acids. The V gene's germline CDR1 is LGHNA and CDR2 YSLEER. This CDR3 reads CASSQGRARTGELFF. The CDR3 DNA follows: TGCGCCAGCAGCCAAGGGCGGGCGAGGACCGGGGAGCTGTTTTTT.